These 30 T cell receptor beta chains were sequenced from one sample in a study of shared clonotypes between healthy human individuals. The repertoire was sequenced with immunoSEQ multiplex PCR; TCRdb's copy has only in-frame clones and lacks some. The table includes some 2,400,000 clones, approximately 94% detected once. The sample consisted of naive CD4+ T cells sorted from blood. The sample's subset: CD45RA+ positively selected. The source is a man aged 18 to 35 in good health.

The CDR3 loop is CSVVVAADTQYF. CDR3 DNA: TGCAGCGTTGTTGTCGCGGCGGATACGCAGTATTTT. The rearrangement links TRBV29-1 to TRBJ2-3; D not resolved. With 4 bases removed from V and 6 bases from J, the gap between germline ends came to 11 bases. The CDR3 consists of 12 residues. Germline CDR1 and CDR2: SQVTM and ANQGSEA.

J is TRBJ2-1 and V is TRBV30, with D possibly matching TRBD1 (6 bases). The CDR3 has 16 residues. CDR1 and CDR2 from the germline V gene are GTSNPN and SVGIG (reference sequence). The germline V and J ends were trimmed by 2 bases and 0 bases, with 14 bases remaining between them. The CDR3 spells CAWSFDRKSSYNEQFF. The DNA of the CDR3 is TGTGCCTGGAGTTTTGACAGGAAAAGCTCCTACAATGAGCAGTTCTTC. The complete variable domain, with remaining parts taken from reference TRBV30 and TRBJ2-1, reads SQTIHQWPATLVQPVGSPLSLECTVEGTSNPNLYWYRQAAGRGLQLLFYSVGIGQISSEVPQNLSASRPQDRQFILSSKKLLLSDSGFYLCAWSFDRKSSYNEQFFGPGTRLTVL.

The rearrangement uses TRBV4-3 and TRBJ2-7; weak D call: TRBD1 (6 bases). The germline V gene has CDR1 LGHNA and CDR2 YSLEER. V lost 1 base and J lost 1, with 11 bases in between. The CDR3 consists of 15 residues. The CDR3 sequence: CASSQGRDRSYEQYF. CDR3 DNA: TGCGCCAGCAGCCAAGGGCGAGACAGGTCCTACGAGCAGTACTTC.

The V and J genes are TRBV7-9 and TRBJ2-5, with 14 bases that match TRBD2. CDR3 length: 18 residues. The J segment lost 4 bases and the V segment lost 4 bases, leaving 11 bases of the junction unmatched. Germline-derived CDR1 and CDR2 are SEHNR and FQNEAQ (reference sequence). CDR3 nucleotide sequence: TGTGCCAGCAGCTCACTCCCGGGGACTAGCGGGAGTGTAGAGACCCAGTACTTC. It translates to CASSSLPGTSGSVETQYF.

The V and J genes are TRBV5-1 and TRBJ2-7; D is unclear. The CDR3 is 14 residues long. V gave up 0 bases and J gave up 3 bases, with 10 bases separating them. Germline V gives CDR1 SGHRS, CDR2 YFSETQ. As DNA, the CDR3 is TGCGCCAGCAGCTTGGATACGATCAACTACGAGCAGTACTTC. This translates into CASSLDTINYEQYF.

In the case of this clone: Other DNA sequences in this specimen translate into the identical CDR3. The chain recombines TRBV4-1 with TRBJ1-2; D call uncertain. The V end lost 1 base, the J end lost 4 bases, and 4 bases lay between the germline ends. Germline CDR1 reads MGHRA; CDR2 reads YSYEKL. The CDR3 consists of 12 residues. CDR3 sequence (DNA): TGCGCCAGCAGCCAAGCGAGCTATGGCTACACCTTC. Translated: CASSQASYGYTF.

The chain has TRBV6-1 and TRBJ1-5; no firm D call. Per the germline V gene, CDR1 is MNHNS and CDR2 is SASEGT. V was shortened by 7 bases and J by 1 base, with 8 bases between the two germline ends. The CDR3 runs to 13 residues. The CDR3 DNA follows: TGTGCCAGCACATCAGCGAGCAATCAGCCCCAGCATTTT. Protein product: CASTSASNQPQHF.

The V gene is TRBV13, the J gene TRBJ2-5, with D perhaps TRBD2 (7 bases). The CDR3 consists of 14 residues. V was shortened by 5 bases and J by 5 bases, with 15 bases between the two germline ends. Per the germline V gene, CDR1 is PRHDT and CDR2 is FYEKMQ (reference sequence). CDR3 loop: CASSLRGGGETQYF. In nucleotides, the CDR3 is TGTGCCAGCAGCCTAAGGGGGGGTGGCGAGACCCAGTACTTC.

The chain joins TRBV14 to TRBJ2-5; D remains ambiguous. Germline loops: CDR1 SGHDN, CDR2 FVKESK. V was trimmed by 4 bases and J by 5 bases, leaving 5 bases between them. The CDR3 extends over 11 amino acids. The CDR3 is CASSRFETQYF. CDR3 nucleotide sequence: TGTGCCAGCAGCCGATTCGAGACCCAGTACTTC.

The J gene is TRBJ1-1, the V gene TRBV5-1; D remains unclear. CDR3 length: 14 amino acids. V was pared by 0 bases and J by 5 bases, with 11 bases between. From germline, CDR1 is SGHRS and CDR2 YFSETQ. CDR3 DNA sequence: TGCGCCAGCAGCTTGGATCCGGCCCCGACTGAAGCTTTCTTT. Translating it yields CASSLDPAPTEAFF.

Written as DNA, the CDR3 is TGTGCCAGCAACCAGGGGCGCGGTTACCAAGAGACCCAGTACTTC. This encodes CASNQGRGYQETQYF. The chain combines TRBV2 with TRBJ2-5, with TRBD1 as a possible D gene (6 bases). The germline CDR1 and CDR2 sequences are SNHLY and FYNNEI. The CDR3 length is 15 residues. The germline V and J ends were trimmed by 7 bases and 0 bases, with 15 bases remaining between them.

The CDR3 DNA sequence: TGTGCTAGTTGGGAAGGGAGAAGTAACTACAATGAGCAGTTCTTC. Its protein is CASWEGRSNYNEQFF. The chain uses TRBV12-5 and TRBJ2-1, with D possibly TRBD2 on 5 matching bases. This CDR3 spans 15 amino acids. Trimming removed 8 bases from V and 3 bases from J, with 17 bases in between. CDR1 is LGHNT and CDR2 is FRNRAP in the germline V gene.

V is TRBV5-1 and J is TRBJ2-7; 8 positions agree with TRBD1. CDR1 and CDR2 from the germline V gene are SGHRS and YFSETQ. CDR3 length: 14 residues. V was pared by 5 bases and J by 6 bases, with 10 bases of the junction left unmatched. In DNA, the CDR3 is TGCGCCAGCAGACTCGGACAGGGTTGGGGCGAGCAGTACTTC. Its translation: CASRLGQGWGEQYF.

The V call is TRBV2, the J call TRBJ2-3; D is ambiguous. CDR1 SNHLY and CDR2 FYNNEI come from the germline V gene. V lost 9 bases, J lost 6 bases, and 10 bases lay in between. The CDR3 length is 11 residues. The DNA of the CDR3 is TGTGCCAGTAAGGTTATGGATACGCAGTATTTT. It encodes CASKVMDTQYF.

A remark on this clone: A junction end diverges from the germline sequence, so it may reflect a read error. The identical CDR3 is also encoded by other nucleotide sequences in the sample. The genes are TRBV7-9 and TRBJ1-4, with D unclear. The CDR3 runs 13 residues. Germline CDR1 reads SEHNR; CDR2 reads FQNEAQ (reference sequence). DNA for the CDR3: TGTGCCAGCAGCATTCTAAGTGAGGAAAAGCTGTTTTTT. It encodes CASSILSEEKLFF.

Comments on this clone: The sample contains more than one DNA sequence encoding this CDR3. The chain has TRBV7-2 and TRBJ2-1, with 9 bases matching TRBD2. V lost 3 bases and J lost 2; bases outside the gene matches: 2. The CDR3 length is 15 residues. Germline assignment: CDR1 SGHTA and CDR2 FQGNSA. CDR3 in amino acids: CASSLGLATYNEQFF. In nucleotides, the CDR3 is TGTGCCAGCAGCTTGGGACTAGCCACCTACAATGAGCAGTTCTTC.

In regard to this clone: The same CDR3 arises from other DNA sequences in this sample as well. The V call is TRBV6-6, the J call TRBJ1-3; D call uncertain. The CDR3 spans 14 residues. The germline gives CDR1 MNHNY, CDR2 SVGAGI (reference sequence). The V gene lost 0 bases and the J gene lost 1 base, with 4 bases spanning the gap. The CDR3 protein is CASSYSTSGNTIYF. The DNA for the CDR3 is TGTGCCAGCAGTTACTCGACGTCTGGAAACACCATATATTTT.

In the case of this clone: This sample also contains other DNA sequences that code for the same CDR3. The chain recombines TRBV29-1 with TRBJ2-5; D not resolved. This CDR3 contains 10 residues. V was clipped by 6 bases and J by 5 bases, with 7 bases between them. Germline-derived CDR1 and CDR2 are SQVTM and ANQGSEA. The chain's CDR3 is CSVRLETQYF. For the CDR3, the DNA is TGCAGCGTGCGGCTTGAGACCCAGTACTTC.

V is TRBV10-1 and J is TRBJ2-1, with D possibly matching TRBD2 (5 bases). This CDR3 spans 15 amino acids. V was trimmed by 3 bases and J by 4 bases, leaving 13 bases between them. Germline values: CDR1 WNHNN, CDR2 SYGVQD (reference sequence). The CDR3: CASSDAHGNYNEQFF. CDR3 DNA sequence: TGCGCCAGCAGTGATGCTCACGGGAATTACAATGAGCAGTTCTTC.

J is TRBJ2-7 and V is TRBV28; D gene ambiguous. The V end lost 4 bases, the J end lost 7 bases, and 11 bases lay between the germline ends. The CDR3 is made up of 12 amino acids. Germline V CDR1 and CDR2: MDHEN, SYDVKM. CDR3 in amino acids: CASSSLTWEQYF. The DNA of the CDR3 is TGTGCCAGCAGTTCCCTCACTTGGGAGCAGTACTTC.

The genes are TRBV7-2 and TRBJ2-7; weak D call: TRBD1 (5 bases). Germline-derived CDR1 and CDR2 are SGHTA and FQGNSA. This CDR3 contains 14 residues. Trimming took off 5 bases at V and 1 base at J, with 12 bases between the two ends. The CDR3 DNA reads as TGTGCCAGCAGCCAAAGGACATCATCCTACGAGCAGTACTTC. This sequence encodes CASSQRTSSYEQYF. Full variable domain (rest looked up from reference TRBV7-2 and TRBJ2-7): GAGVSQSPSNKVTEKGKDVELRCDPISGHTALYWYRQSLGQGLEFLIYFQGNSAPDKSGLPSDRFSAERTGGSVSTLTIQRTQQEDSAVYLCASSQRTSSYEQYFGPGTRLTVT.

This clone was counted a single time. The rearrangement joins TRBV9 to TRBJ1-5; D may be TRBD1 (6 bases). V was cut by 0 bases and J by 8 bases, with 18 bases left in between. The CDR3 runs to 16 residues. CDR1 is SGDLS, CDR2 YYNGEE, per germline. CDR3 in amino acids: CASSVGWDTIYEPQHF. The CDR3 DNA follows: TGTGCCAGCAGCGTAGGGTGGGACACAATCTACGAGCCCCAGCATTTT.

As to this clone: A read error may produce the germline difference seen at one junction end. Other DNA sequences of this sample code for an identical CDR3. The chain employs TRBV10-3 and TRBJ2-5, with D possibly matching TRBD2 (5 bases). This CDR3 has 11 amino acids. From germline, CDR1 is ENHRY and CDR2 SYGVKD. The CDR3 DNA is TGTGCCATAAGTGAGGGAGAGACCCAGTACTTC. Amino acids: CAISEGETQYF.

The rearrangement links TRBV19 to TRBJ1-5; perhaps TRBD1 as D (6 bases). The CDR3 runs 14 residues. V was clipped by 4 bases and J by 2 bases, with 9 bases between them. The V gene's germline CDR1 is LNHDA and CDR2 SQIVND (reference sequence). The CDR3 is CASSRTVGNQPQHF. The CDR3 nucleotides read TGTGCCAGTAGTAGGACAGTAGGCAATCAGCCCCAGCATTTT. Filled out from reference TRBV19 and TRBJ1-5, the complete variable domain reads DGGITQSPKYLFRKEGQNVTLSCEQNLNHDAMYWYRQDPGQGLRLIYYSQIVNDFQKGDIAEGYSVSREKKESFPLTVTSAQKNPTAFYLCASSRTVGNQPQHFGDGTRLSIL.

J is TRBJ2-7 and V is TRBV6-5; D not certain. The ends were cut back, 5 bases at V and 1 base at J, with 15 bases in the middle. The germline V gene has CDR1 MNHEY and CDR2 SVGAGI. The CDR3 is 15 amino acids. CDR3 in amino acids: CASSTRTHLSYEQYF. In DNA form, the CDR3 reads TGTGCCAGCAGTACGCGGACGCACCTTTCCTACGAGCAGTACTTC.

This sequence joins TRBV9 and TRBJ1-5, with D uncertain. The ends were cut back, 0 bases at V and 9 bases at J, with 1 base in the middle. Germline CDR1 and CDR2: SGDLS and YYNGEE. The CDR3 consists of 10 residues. The CDR3 reads CASSVGPQHF. CDR3 DNA: TGTGCCAGCAGCGTAGGGCCCCAGCATTTT.

CDR3 bases: TGTGCCAGCAGCTTAGCCTTGGCAGAAAACATTCAGTACTTC. It codes for CASSLALAENIQYF. The genes are TRBV7-2 and TRBJ2-4; D gene uncertain. Germline V gene sequence: CDR1 SGHTA, CDR2 FQGNSA. CDR3 length equals 14 residues. Trimming pared 0 bases from V and 5 bases from J, leaving 8 bases between. The whole variable domain, filled in from reference TRBV7-2 and TRBJ2-4, reads GAGVSQSPSNKVTEKGKDVELRCDPISGHTALYWYRQSLGQGLEFLIYFQGNSAPDKSGLPSDRFSAERTGGSVSTLTIQRTQQEDSAVYLCASSLALAENIQYFGAGTRLSVL.

The V gene is TRBV28, the J gene TRBJ1-2, with TRBD1 as a possible D gene (6 bases). V dropped 8 bases and J dropped 4 bases, with 17 bases sitting between them. The CDR3 extends over 14 amino acids. CDR1 is MDHEN and CDR2 is SYDVKM in the germline V gene. CDR3 coding DNA: TGTGCCAGCGAAGAGATAGGGGACACCTATGGCTACACCTTC. Translated: CASEEIGDTYGYTF.

The chain employs TRBV10-1 and TRBJ2-1; tentatively, D is TRBD2 (6 bases). CDR3 length: 14 amino acids. Germline lookup yields CDR1 WNHNN and CDR2 SYGVQD (reference sequence). V lost 3 bases, J lost 9 bases, and 15 bases lay in between. CDR3 DNA: TGCGCCAGCAGTGATCGGCCCGGGAGCGGTGAGCAGTTCTTC. It codes for CASSDRPGSGEQFF.

The chain links TRBV2 to TRBJ2-7, with TRBD1 matching over 7 bases. Looked up from germline, CDR1 is SNHLY and CDR2 is FYNNEI. V was pared by 10 bases and J by 2 bases, with 5 bases of the junction left unmatched. The CDR3 sequence is 12 residues long. The CDR3 DNA reads as TGTGCCACAGGACAGGTGACCTACGAGCAGTACTTC. Amino acid sequence: CATGQVTYEQYF.